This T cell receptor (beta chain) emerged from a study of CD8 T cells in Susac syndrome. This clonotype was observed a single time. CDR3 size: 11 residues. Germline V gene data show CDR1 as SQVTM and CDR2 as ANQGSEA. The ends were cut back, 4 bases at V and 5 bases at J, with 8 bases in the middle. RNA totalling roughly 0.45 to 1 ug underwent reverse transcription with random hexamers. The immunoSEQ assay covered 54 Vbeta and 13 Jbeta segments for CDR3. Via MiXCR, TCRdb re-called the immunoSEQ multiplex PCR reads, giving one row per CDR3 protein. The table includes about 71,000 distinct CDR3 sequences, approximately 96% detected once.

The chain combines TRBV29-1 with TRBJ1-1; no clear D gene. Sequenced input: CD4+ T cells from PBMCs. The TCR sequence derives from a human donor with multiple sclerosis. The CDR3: CSVGSDTEAFF. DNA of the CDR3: TGCAGCGTTGGGTCAGATACTGAAGCTTTCTTT.